The 7 T cell receptor beta chains below all came from one sample that was sequenced in a study of blood T cell repertoires in COVID-19. Here immunoSEQ multiplex PCR was the method, and the copy in TCRdb shows in-frame clones only, minus some. The table includes some 87,000 clones, around 90% detected once. The sample consisted of peripheral blood. All receptors derive from a human donor with COVID-19, enrolled during active disease. The donor label of this sample is uncertain.

V is TRBV27 and J is TRBJ2-7, with D perhaps TRBD1 (5 bases). CDR1 is MNHEY, CDR2 SMNVEV, per germline (reference sequence). This CDR3 is built from 15 residues. Trimming pared 4 bases from V and 2 bases from J, leaving 15 bases between. The CDR3 region has the DNA TGTGCCAGCAGTTCCCCGAAGGGGAATACCTACGAGCAGTACTTC. This translates into CASSSPKGNTYEQYF.

The chain employs TRBV6-5 and TRBJ2-3, with D perhaps TRBD1 (5 bases). The CDR3 is 15 amino acids. Germline V gene data show CDR1 as MNHEY and CDR2 as SVGAGI. Trimming shortened V by 2 bases and J by 0 bases, and 9 bases separated the two germline ends. The CDR3, as DNA: TGTGCCAGCAGTTACGCAGGGCTGAGCACAGATACGCAGTATTTT. It codes for CASSYAGLSTDTQYF.

The rearrangement links TRBV16 to TRBJ1-2; TRBD1 agrees at 10 bases. Germline V gene data show CDR1 as KGHSY and CDR2 as FQNENV. CDR3 length equals 14 residues. Losses at the gene ends were 4 bases for V and 8 bases for J; bases not matched to a gene: 7. The DNA for the CDR3 is TGTGCCAGCAGCCGCATGACAGGGGGCGAAGGCTACACCTTC. This codes for CASSRMTGGEGYTF.

The rearrangement links TRBV28 to TRBJ2-7; the D is unclear. CDR3 length: 11 residues. From germline, CDR1 is MDHEN and CDR2 SYDVKM. The V gene lost 3 bases and the J gene lost 5 bases, with 5 bases spanning the gap. The CDR3 DNA reads as TGTGCCAGCAGTTTTACTAACGAGCAGTACTTC. It yields the protein CASSFTNEQYF.

The rearrangement uses TRBV2 and TRBJ2-5; no clear D gene. V dropped 7 bases and J dropped 2 bases, with 8 bases sitting between them. CDR1 and CDR2 (germline): SNHLY, FYNNEI. CDR3 size: 12 residues. The CDR3 sequence is CASTPVQETQYF. DNA for the CDR3: TGTGCCAGCACGCCAGTTCAAGAGACCCAGTACTTC.

The chain combines TRBV19 with TRBJ1-2; TRBD1 matches 7 bases. The CDR3 has 12 residues. Germline CDR1 LNHDA, CDR2 SQIVND (reference sequence). Trimming cost V 9 bases and J 8 bases; bases outside gene matches: 9. CDR3 DNA sequence: TGTGCCAGCCGGGGACAGTTCGCGGGCTACACCTTC. This gives the protein CASRGQFAGYTF.

The V gene is TRBV5-1, the J gene TRBJ1-1, with a possible D match to TRBD1 (5 bases). V dropped 2 bases and J dropped 8 bases, with 13 bases sitting between them. CDR1 and CDR2 from the germline V gene are SGHRS and YFSETQ. The CDR3 is made up of 13 amino acids. Here the CDR3 reads CASSLSSRAEAFF. The CDR3 bases are TGCGCCAGCAGCTTATCCTCCAGGGCAGAAGCTTTCTTT.